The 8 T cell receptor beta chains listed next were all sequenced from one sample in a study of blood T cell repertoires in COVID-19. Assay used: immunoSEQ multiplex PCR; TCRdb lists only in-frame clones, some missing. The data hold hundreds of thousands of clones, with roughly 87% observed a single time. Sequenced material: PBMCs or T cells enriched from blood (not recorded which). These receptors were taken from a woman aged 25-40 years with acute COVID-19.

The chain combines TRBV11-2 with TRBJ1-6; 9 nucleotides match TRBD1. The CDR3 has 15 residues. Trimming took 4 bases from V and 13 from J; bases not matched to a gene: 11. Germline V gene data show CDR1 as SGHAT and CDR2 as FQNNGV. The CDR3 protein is CASSSTGGISVPLHF. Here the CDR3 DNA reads TGTGCCAGCAGCTCGACAGGGGGAATATCGGTTCCCCTCCACTTT.

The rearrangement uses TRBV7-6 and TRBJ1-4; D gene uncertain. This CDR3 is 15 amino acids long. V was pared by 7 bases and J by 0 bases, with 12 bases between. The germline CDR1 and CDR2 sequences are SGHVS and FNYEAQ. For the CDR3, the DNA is TGTGCCAGCACCCTAGGCGTTGCAACTAATGAAAAACTGTTTTTT. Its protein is CASTLGVATNEKLFF.

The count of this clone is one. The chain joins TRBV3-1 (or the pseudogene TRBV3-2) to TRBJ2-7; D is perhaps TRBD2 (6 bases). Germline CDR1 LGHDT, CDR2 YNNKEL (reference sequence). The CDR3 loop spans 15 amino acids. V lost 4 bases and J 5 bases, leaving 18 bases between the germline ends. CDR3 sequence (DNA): TGTGCCAGCAGCCCCCCTGCGCGGGATTCCCACGAGCAGTACTTC. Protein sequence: CASSPPARDSHEQYF.

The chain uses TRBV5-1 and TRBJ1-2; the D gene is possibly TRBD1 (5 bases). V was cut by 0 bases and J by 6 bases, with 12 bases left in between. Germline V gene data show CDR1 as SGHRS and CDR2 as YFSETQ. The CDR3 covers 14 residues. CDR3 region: CASSLEGRLDGYTF. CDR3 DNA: TGCGCCAGCAGCTTGGAGGGGCGTCTTGATGGCTACACCTTC.

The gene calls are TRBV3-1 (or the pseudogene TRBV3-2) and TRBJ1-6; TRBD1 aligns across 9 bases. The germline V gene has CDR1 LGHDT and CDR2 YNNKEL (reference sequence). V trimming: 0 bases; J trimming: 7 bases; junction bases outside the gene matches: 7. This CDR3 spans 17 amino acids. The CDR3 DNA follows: TGTGCCAGCAGCCAAGAGGCAACAGGGGGCCGGAATTCACCCCTCCACTTT. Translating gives CASSQEATGGRNSPLHF.

CDR3 bases: TGCGCCAGCAGCTCCGAGGACAGCGGATATGGCTACACCTTC. Protein: CASSSEDSGYGYTF. This chain connects TRBV5-1 to TRBJ1-2, with D maybe TRBD1 (6 bases). Germline CDR1 is SGHRS and CDR2 is YFSETQ. V was pared by 3 bases and J by 5 bases, with 14 bases between. The CDR3 loop spans 14 amino acids.

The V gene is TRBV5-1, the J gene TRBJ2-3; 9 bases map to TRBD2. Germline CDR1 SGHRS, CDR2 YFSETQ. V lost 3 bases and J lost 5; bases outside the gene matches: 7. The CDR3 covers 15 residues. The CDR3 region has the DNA TGCGCCAGCAGCTGGATAGCGGGGGCCAGAGATACGCAGTATTTT. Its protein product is CASSWIAGARDTQYF. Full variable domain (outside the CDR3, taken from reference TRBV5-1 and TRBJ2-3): KAGVTQTPRYLIKTRGQQVTLSCSPISGHRSVSWYQQTPGQGLQFLFEYFSETQRNKGNFPGRFSGRQFSNSRSEMNVSTLELGDSALYLCASSWIAGARDTQYFGPGTRLTVL.

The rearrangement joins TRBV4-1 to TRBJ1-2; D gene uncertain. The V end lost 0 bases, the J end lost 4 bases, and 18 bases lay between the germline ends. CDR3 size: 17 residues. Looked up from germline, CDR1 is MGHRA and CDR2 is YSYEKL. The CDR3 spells CASSQDGVGTGGYGYTF. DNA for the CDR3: TGCGCCAGCAGCCAAGATGGAGTCGGCACCGGTGGCTATGGCTACACCTTC.